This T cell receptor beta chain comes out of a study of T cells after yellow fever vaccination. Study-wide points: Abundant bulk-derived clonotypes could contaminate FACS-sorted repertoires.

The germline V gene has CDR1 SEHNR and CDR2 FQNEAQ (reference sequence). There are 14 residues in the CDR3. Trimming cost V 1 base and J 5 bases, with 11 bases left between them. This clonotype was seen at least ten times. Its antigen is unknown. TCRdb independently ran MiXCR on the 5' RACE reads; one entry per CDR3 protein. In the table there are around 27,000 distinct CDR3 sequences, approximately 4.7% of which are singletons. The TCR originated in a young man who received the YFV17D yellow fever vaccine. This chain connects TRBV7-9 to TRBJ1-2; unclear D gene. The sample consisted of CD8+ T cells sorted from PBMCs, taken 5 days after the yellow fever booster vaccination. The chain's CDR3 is CASSLGTEPYGYTF. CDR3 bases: TGTGCCAGCAGCTTAGGGACGGAACCTTATGGCTACACCTTC.